This is a list of T cell receptor beta chains from one sample in a study of CD8+CD57+ T cells in acquired aplastic anemia. Using its own MiXCR run on the reads, TCRdb lists one record per CDR3 protein. Among over 150,000 distinct CDR3 sequences, roughly 50% were seen once, and the ten largest hold under 15%. Sequencing used sorted CD4+, CD8+, or CD8+CD57+ T cells (not recorded which) from PBMCs. Every receptor here comes from a human donor with aplastic anemia. Both conserved end residues are part of each CDR3. D genes are given only for firm matches. Clone sizes are given selectively: once, few, many, or a class where the clone is expanded.

J gene: TRBJ2-1
clone size: many
V gene: TRBV7-6
CDR3 length: 12
D gene: TRBD2
CDR3 DNA: TGTGCCAGCAGCCGACTAGCGCAGGAGCAGTTCTTC
CDR3 protein: CASSRLAQEQFF

J gene: TRBJ1-1
clone size: many
V gene: TRBV2
CDR3 length: 13
D gene: NA
CDR3 DNA: TGTGCCAGCAGTGTAGAAGGTGGCACTGAAGCTTTCTTT
CDR3 protein: CASSVEGGTEAFF

J gene: TRBJ2-1
clone size: NA
V gene: TRBV5-1
CDR3 length: 16
D gene: TRBD2
CDR3 DNA: TGCGCCAGCACCGTCATAGCGGGGGGTAGTCCAAATGAGCAGTTCTTC
CDR3 protein: CASTVIAGGSPNEQFF

J gene: TRBJ1-4
clone size: NA
V gene: TRBV7-6
CDR3 length: 14
D gene: TRBD1
CDR3 DNA: TGTGCCAGCAGCTTACGACAGGGGAGTGAAAAACTGTTTTTT
CDR3 protein: CASSLRQGSEKLFF

J gene: TRBJ1-1
clone size: NA
V gene: TRBV29-1
CDR3 length: 13
D gene: TRBD1
CDR3 DNA: TGCAGCGCCTTGACAGGGGGCGTAACTGAAGCTTTCTTT
CDR3 protein: CSALTGGVTEAFF

J gene: TRBJ1-3
clone size: many
V gene: TRBV7-3
CDR3 length: 14
D gene: NA
CDR3 DNA: TGTGCCAGCAGCCTGACGAGCTCTGGAAACACCATATATTTT
CDR3 protein: CASSLTSSGNTIYF

J gene: TRBJ1-1
clone size: many
V gene: TRBV7-8
CDR3 length: 13
D gene: NA
CDR3 DNA: TGTGCCAGCAGCTTTAAGTTGCTCACTGAAGCTTTCTTT
CDR3 protein: CASSFKLLTEAFF

J gene: TRBJ2-3
clone size: NA
V gene: TRBV11-2
CDR3 length: 14
D gene: NA
CDR3 DNA: TGTGCCAGCAGCTTAGAGTACAGCACAGATACGCAGTATTTT
CDR3 protein: CASSLEYSTDTQYF

J gene: TRBJ2-7
clone size: NA
V gene: TRBV15
CDR3 length: 13
D gene: TRBD1
CDR3 DNA: TGTGCCACCAGCAGAGATCGACAGGGCGAGCAGTACTTC
CDR3 protein: CATSRDRQGEQYF

J gene: TRBJ1-5
clone size: NA
V gene: TRBV27
CDR3 length: 14
D gene: NA
CDR3 DNA: TGTGCCAGCAGTTTATCTTATATGGGTCAGCCCCAGCATTTT
CDR3 protein: CASSLSYMGQPQHF

J gene: TRBJ1-1
clone size: NA
V gene: TRBV7-2
CDR3 length: 13
D gene: NA
CDR3 DNA: TGTGCCAGCAGCCCCGGCATGAACACTGAAGCTTTCTTT
CDR3 protein: CASSPGMNTEAFF

J gene: TRBJ1-1
clone size: NA
V gene: TRBV9
CDR3 length: 16
D gene: TRBD1
CDR3 DNA: TGTGCCAGCAGCGGTCGGGACAGGGGCCTGAACACTGAAGCTTTCTTT
CDR3 protein: CASSGRDRGLNTEAFF

J gene: TRBJ1-1
clone size: NA
V gene: TRBV4-2
CDR3 length: 12
D gene: TRBD1
CDR3 DNA: TGTGCCAGCAGACACAGGGGTACTGAAGCTTTCTTT
CDR3 protein: CASRHRGTEAFF

J gene: TRBJ2-7
clone size: many
V gene: TRBV6-1
CDR3 length: 14
D gene: TRBD1
CDR3 DNA: TGTGCCAGCAGAGGACAGGGAAAAAGTTACGAGCAGTACTTC
CDR3 protein: CASRGQGKSYEQYF

J gene: TRBJ2-2
clone size: NA
V gene: TRBV10-3
CDR3 length: 12
D gene: NA
CDR3 DNA: TGTGCCATCACCGAGAACACCGGGGAGCTGTTTTTT
CDR3 protein: CAITENTGELFF

J gene: TRBJ2-1
clone size: many
V gene: TRBV9
CDR3 length: 14
D gene: NA
CDR3 DNA: TGTGCCAGCAGCGTAGTTGGCAGGGAGGATGAGCAGTTCTTC
CDR3 protein: CASSVVGREDEQFF

J gene: TRBJ2-3
clone size: many
V gene: TRBV19
CDR3 length: 14
D gene: NA
CDR3 DNA: TGTGCCAGTAGTACGGTCATGGTTGCGGATACGCAGTATTTT
CDR3 protein: CASSTVMVADTQYF

J gene: TRBJ2-3
clone size: NA
V gene: TRBV4-1
CDR3 length: 16
D gene: NA
CDR3 DNA: TGCGCCAGCAGCCAAGTGGTCGGTTTAGGCACAGATACGCAGTATTTT
CDR3 protein: CASSQVVGLGTDTQYF

J gene: TRBJ1-3
clone size: once
V gene: TRBV7-9
CDR3 length: 12
D gene: NA
CDR3 DNA: TGTGCCAGCAGCTTGATCCAGAACACCATATATTTT
CDR3 protein: CASSLIQNTIYF

J gene: TRBJ1-5
clone size: many
V gene: TRBV7-8
CDR3 length: 16
D gene: NA
CDR3 DNA: TGTGCCAGCAGCTTACGGGTACAAGCCGGCAATCAGCCCCAGCATTTT
CDR3 protein: CASSLRVQAGNQPQHF

J gene: TRBJ1-4
clone size: NA
V gene: TRBV2
CDR3 length: 13
D gene: NA
CDR3 DNA: TGTGCCACCAGATCCCGTTTCCGGGAAAAACTGTTTTTT
CDR3 protein: CATRSRFREKLFF

J gene: TRBJ1-1
clone size: NA
V gene: TRBV5-1
CDR3 length: 14
D gene: NA
CDR3 DNA: TGCGCCAGCAGCTCAAGGACAGCGAACACTGAAGCTTTCTTT
CDR3 protein: CASSSRTANTEAFF

J gene: TRBJ2-1
clone size: NA
V gene: TRBV10-3
CDR3 length: 14
D gene: NA
CDR3 DNA: TGTGCCATCAGTGCGGCTAGCTCCTACAATGAGCAGTTCTTC
CDR3 protein: CAISAASSYNEQFF

J gene: TRBJ1-2
clone size: many
V gene: TRBV6-1
CDR3 length: 13
D gene: NA
CDR3 DNA: TGTGCCAGCAGTGCCTTCAGGGGAGGCGGCTACACCTTC
CDR3 protein: CASSAFRGGGYTF

J gene: TRBJ1-2
clone size: NA
V gene: TRBV29-1
CDR3 length: 14
D gene: NA
CDR3 DNA: TGCAGCGTTGACCCCGGGGGTGCTAACTATGGCTACACCTTC
CDR3 protein: CSVDPGGANYGYTF

J gene: TRBJ2-5
clone size: NA
V gene: TRBV15
CDR3 length: 15
D gene: NA
CDR3 DNA: TGTGCCACCAGCAGAGAGCCAGGGAGAGAGGAGACCCAGTACTTC
CDR3 protein: CATSREPGREETQYF

J gene: TRBJ2-3
clone size: NA
V gene: TRBV7-9
CDR3 length: 14
D gene: NA
CDR3 DNA: TGTGCCAGCAGCTTAATTGTAGGGGGGGATACGCAGTATTTT
CDR3 protein: CASSLIVGGDTQYF

J gene: TRBJ1-2
clone size: few
V gene: TRBV28
CDR3 length: 15
D gene: NA
CDR3 DNA: TGTGCCAGCAGTTCTGGGGGAGGGGACTATTATGGCTACACCTTC
CDR3 protein: CASSSGGGDYYGYTF

J gene: TRBJ2-7
clone size: NA
V gene: TRBV11-2
CDR3 length: 16
D gene: TRBD2
CDR3 DNA: TGTGCCAGCAGCTTAGATCTCGCGGGAGGCAGCTACGAGCAGTACTTC
CDR3 protein: CASSLDLAGGSYEQYF

J gene: TRBJ2-3
clone size: NA
V gene: TRBV5-4
CDR3 length: 12
D gene: NA
CDR3 DNA: TGTGCCAGCAGCTTGGAGTCAGATACGCAGTATTTT
CDR3 protein: CASSLESDTQYF

J gene: TRBJ1-6
clone size: NA
V gene: TRBV7-6
CDR3 length: 16
D gene: NA
CDR3 DNA: TGTGCCAGCAGCTTAGCGGGGCAGGGCGTCGGGTCACCCCTCCACTTT
CDR3 protein: CASSLAGQGVGSPLHF

J gene: TRBJ1-5
clone size: few
V gene: TRBV4-1
CDR3 length: 16
D gene: NA
CDR3 DNA: TGCGCCAGCAGCCCCCTGGGTAGGGGAAACAATCAGCCCCAGCATTTT
CDR3 protein: CASSPLGRGNNQPQHF

J gene: TRBJ1-2
clone size: NA
V gene: TRBV7-9
CDR3 length: 15
D gene: TRBD1
CDR3 DNA: TGTGCCAGCAGCTTAGTGAAGGACAGGAACTATGGCTACACCTTC
CDR3 protein: CASSLVKDRNYGYTF

J gene: TRBJ1-4
clone size: many
V gene: TRBV5-1
CDR3 length: 15
D gene: TRBD1
CDR3 DNA: TGCGCCAGCAGACCGACAGGGGCCAGGGGTGAAAAACTGTTTTTT
CDR3 protein: CASRPTGARGEKLFF

J gene: TRBJ1-2
clone size: NA
V gene: TRBV29-1
CDR3 length: 11
D gene: NA
CDR3 DNA: TGCAGCGTTAAGGGGGGAAATGGCTACACCTTC
CDR3 protein: CSVKGGNGYTF

J gene: TRBJ2-2
clone size: few
V gene: TRBV19
CDR3 length: 14
D gene: NA
CDR3 DNA: TGTGCCAGTAGTATCCGGACGGAAACCGGGGAGCTGTTTTTT
CDR3 protein: CASSIRTETGELFF

J gene: TRBJ2-5
clone size: NA
V gene: TRBV5-1
CDR3 length: 14
D gene: NA
CDR3 DNA: TGCGCCAGCAGCTTGGCTGGCCGACAAGAGACCCAGTACTTC
CDR3 protein: CASSLAGRQETQYF

J gene: TRBJ1-2
clone size: NA
V gene: TRBV2
CDR3 length: 15
D gene: TRBD1
CDR3 DNA: TGTGCCAGCATCACTACCCCGGGACAGGGGAATGGCTACACCTTC
CDR3 protein: CASITTPGQGNGYTF

J gene: TRBJ2-3
clone size: NA
V gene: TRBV18
CDR3 length: 16
D gene: NA
CDR3 DNA: TGTGCCAGCTCATCCACTAGATCTCGGGGCACAGATACGCAGTATTTT
CDR3 protein: CASSSTRSRGTDTQYF

J gene: TRBJ2-3
clone size: NA
V gene: TRBV24-1
CDR3 length: 12
D gene: NA
CDR3 DNA: TGTGCCACCAGTGATTCAGCAGATACGCAGTATTTT
CDR3 protein: CATSDSADTQYF

J gene: TRBJ1-4
clone size: NA
V gene: TRBV14
CDR3 length: 14
D gene: NA
CDR3 DNA: TGTGCCAGCAGCCCCCTGATAGGGCCCGAAAAACTGTTTTTT
CDR3 protein: CASSPLIGPEKLFF

J gene: TRBJ2-5
clone size: NA
V gene: TRBV24-1
CDR3 length: 15
D gene: TRBD1
CDR3 DNA: TGTGCCACCAGTGAGGGGACAGGGGGGAAAGAGACCCAGTACTTC
CDR3 protein: CATSEGTGGKETQYF

J gene: TRBJ2-7
clone size: NA
V gene: TRBV10-3
CDR3 length: 16
D gene: TRBD2
CDR3 DNA: TGTGCCATCAGTTCACCCGGAACTAGCGGCCTCTACGAGCAGTACTTC
CDR3 protein: CAISSPGTSGLYEQYF

J gene: TRBJ2-1
clone size: many
V gene: TRBV20-1
CDR3 length: 17
D gene: TRBD2
CDR3 DNA: TGCAGTGCTAGTGATCTAGCGGGGGTCAGCTCCTACAATGAGCAGTTCTTC
CDR3 protein: CSASDLAGVSSYNEQFF

J gene: TRBJ1-2
clone size: NA
V gene: TRBV12-3/TRBV12-4
CDR3 length: 12
D gene: NA
CDR3 DNA: TGTGCCAGCACCGCCCGCTCCTATGGCTACATCTTC
CDR3 protein: CASTARSYGYIF

J gene: TRBJ2-7
clone size: few
V gene: TRBV7-3
CDR3 length: 13
D gene: NA
CDR3 DNA: TGTGCTAGCAGCCGATTCCAGGGCTACGAGCAGTACTTC
CDR3 protein: CASSRFQGYEQYF

J gene: TRBJ2-5
clone size: NA
V gene: TRBV15
CDR3 length: 15
D gene: TRBD1
CDR3 DNA: TGTGCCACCAGACAGGACAGGGGGCAGGTGGAGACCCAGTACTTC
CDR3 protein: CATRQDRGQVETQYF

J gene: TRBJ2-1
clone size: NA
V gene: TRBV2
CDR3 length: 13
D gene: NA
CDR3 DNA: TGTGCCAGCAGGGGGCTAATGGTGCTTGAGCAGTTCTTC
CDR3 protein: CASRGLMVLEQFF

J gene: TRBJ1-5
clone size: many
V gene: TRBV19
CDR3 length: 17
D gene: TRBD1
CDR3 DNA: TGTGCCAGTAAAGGTCGACAGGGAAGTATCGGCAATCAGCCCCAGCATTTT
CDR3 protein: CASKGRQGSIGNQPQHF

J gene: TRBJ1-5
clone size: many
V gene: TRBV12-3/TRBV12-4
CDR3 length: 16
D gene: TRBD1
CDR3 DNA: TGTGCCAGCCGGAAAGGGGGCGCCGGGCAAAGGCAGCCCCAGCATTTT
CDR3 protein: CASRKGGAGQRQPQHF

J gene: TRBJ2-4
clone size: NA
V gene: TRBV4-1
CDR3 length: 15
D gene: NA
CDR3 DNA: TGCGCCAGCAGCCGGGAGGAGGGGGCTATAAACATTCAGTACTTC
CDR3 protein: CASSREEGAINIQYF

J gene: TRBJ1-2
clone size: NA
V gene: TRBV10-3
CDR3 length: 11
D gene: TRBD1
CDR3 DNA: TGTGCCACAGGGGGAAGGGGTGGCTACACCTTC
CDR3 protein: CATGGRGGYTF

J gene: TRBJ2-7
clone size: many
V gene: TRBV12-3/TRBV12-4
CDR3 length: 14
D gene: NA
CDR3 DNA: TGTGCCAGCAGCTCCTCGACAGATCCCTACGAGCAGTACTTC
CDR3 protein: CASSSSTDPYEQYF

J gene: TRBJ1-2
clone size: few
V gene: TRBV28
CDR3 length: 16
D gene: TRBD1
CDR3 DNA: TGTGCCAGCAGTTTTCTCGATGACAGGGTGATTATTGGCTACACCTTC
CDR3 protein: CASSFLDDRVIIGYTF